The clone carrying this T cell receptor beta chain has at least ten counts. Its antigen is currently unknown. Between the trimmed V and J ends, which lost 1 base and 6 bases, there was a span of 5 bases. Germline lookup yields CDR1 KGHDR and CDR2 SFDVKD. The CDR3 length is 13 residues. The data stem from a study of early T cells in non-severe SARS-CoV-2 infection. General study results and limits: Reliance on VDJdb matching favored anti-spike CD8 responses; private and CD4 specificities were missed.

cDNA molecules, individually, were tagged with unique molecular identifiers. One entry per CDR3 protein, called by TCRdb with MiXCR from the 5' RACE reads. The table shows about 22,000 distinct CDR3 sequences, with roughly 4.5% occurring only once. The specimen sequenced was whole blood. The genes are TRBV24-1 and TRBJ2-2, with D unclear. This clonotype originated in an adult who was a healthcare worker with PCR-confirmed SARS-CoV-2 infection or an uninfected control (not recorded which). CDR3 DNA: TGTGCCACCAGTGATTTTATTGCCGGGGAGCTGTTTTTT. Translating gives CATSDFIAGELFF.